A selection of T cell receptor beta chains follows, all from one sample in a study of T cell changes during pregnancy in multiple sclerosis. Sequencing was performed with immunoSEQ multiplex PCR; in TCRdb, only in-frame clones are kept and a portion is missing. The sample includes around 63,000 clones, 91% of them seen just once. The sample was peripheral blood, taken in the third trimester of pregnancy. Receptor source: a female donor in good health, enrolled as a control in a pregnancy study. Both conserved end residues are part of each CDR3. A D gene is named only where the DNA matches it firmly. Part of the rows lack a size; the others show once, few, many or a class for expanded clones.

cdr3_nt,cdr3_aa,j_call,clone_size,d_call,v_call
TGCGCCAGCAGCTTGGGTTGGCTGGCGGGAGCGGTCGATGAGCAGTTCTTC,CASSLGWLAGAVDEQFF,TRBJ2-1,-,TRBD2,TRBV5-1
TGTGCTAGTGGTTTGGCTAGTTCCCTGGCTGAGCAGTTCTTC,CASGLASSLAEQFF,TRBJ2-1,-,-,TRBV12-5
TGCGCCAGCAGCCAACCCACAGCTAACTATGGCTACACCTTC,CASSQPTANYGYTF,TRBJ1-2,-,-,TRBV4-1
TGTGCCAGCGCGCCCCAAGCGGGAGGGCCTAATGAGCAGTTCTTC,CASAPQAGGPNEQFF,TRBJ2-1,-,TRBD2,TRBV6-9
TGTGCCAGCAGCAGGACTAGAATGGAGACCCAGTACTTC,CASSRTRMETQYF,TRBJ2-5,-,TRBD2,TRBV7-3
TGTGCCAGCGGTTCACAGGGGCTGGAAGCTTTCTTT,CASGSQGLEAFF,TRBJ1-1,-,TRBD1,TRBV2
TGCGCCAGCAGCGTGGATGTAGGGGGCCACTACAATGAGCAGTTCTTC,CASSVDVGGHYNEQFF,TRBJ2-1,-,TRBD1,TRBV5-1
TGTGCCAGCAGTACCCGACTAGCGGGGGGGGAAGAGACCCAGTACTTC,CASSTRLAGGEETQYF,TRBJ2-5,-,TRBD2,TRBV2
TGTGCCAGCAGTGAAGGCGGGGGGGGGAGGGTTGAGCAGTTCTTC,CASSEGGGGRVEQFF,TRBJ2-1,-,TRBD2,TRBV2
TGTGCCAGCAGTGGGGAAGCGGGGGGGTACACCGGGGAGCTGTTTTTT,CASSGEAGGYTGELFF,TRBJ2-2,-,TRBD2,TRBV6-1
TGTGCCAGCTCACCCAGACGGGGTGACACTGAAGCTTTCTTT,CASSPRRGDTEAFF,TRBJ1-1,-,-,TRBV18
TGTGCCAGCAGTTTCCACAGGCTTAATCAGCCCCAGCATTTT,CASSFHRLNQPQHF,TRBJ1-5,-,-,TRBV28
TGTGCCAGCAGTTACCGGGACAGGGGTATTAATGAGCAGTTCTTC,CASSYRDRGINEQFF,TRBJ2-1,-,TRBD1,TRBV6-5
TGTGCCAGCAGCCCCCAGGGTGAGAGCCACGAGCAGTACTTC,CASSPQGESHEQYF,TRBJ2-7,-,-,TRBV9
TGTGCCAGCAGTTTATTAGGGACAGGGTCCCTTTATGGCTACACCTTC,CASSLLGTGSLYGYTF,TRBJ1-2,-,TRBD1,TRBV27
TGCGCCAGCAGACGGACTCCACAATACGAGCAGTACTTC,CASRRTPQYEQYF,TRBJ2-7,-,-,TRBV5-1
TGCGCCAGCAGCCATTGGACAGGGGGACGGACTGAAGCTTTCTTT,CASSHWTGGRTEAFF,TRBJ1-1,-,TRBD1,TRBV4-1
TGTGCCAGCAGCAAACACGTGAACAATGAGCAGTTCTTC,CASSKHVNNEQFF,TRBJ2-1,-,-,TRBV7-2
TGTGCCAGCAGTGAAGGGCCCGCAGAGTCCGGTGAGCAGTTCTTC,CASSEGPAESGEQFF,TRBJ2-1,-,-,TRBV25-1
TGTGCCAGCAGTGAAGGACAGTCCCTGAACACCGGGGAGCTGTTTTTT,CASSEGQSLNTGELFF,TRBJ2-2,-,-,TRBV2
TGTGCCAGCAGCCAAGGTGCGGAGAACTACGAGCAGTACTTC,CASSQGAENYEQYF,TRBJ2-7,once,-,TRBV4-2
TGTGCCAGCAGCTTACTCACGGGGGGGGGCTCGGCAGATACGCAGTATTTT,CASSLLTGGGSADTQYF,TRBJ2-3,-,TRBD2,TRBV7-8
TGCGCCAGCAGCCGCTTCAACAGGGTTCCGGCAAACACTGAAGCTTTCTTT,CASSRFNRVPANTEAFF,TRBJ1-1,few,-,TRBV4-1
TGTGCCAGCAGACCCACTAGCGGAACTTACAATGAGCAGTTCTTC,CASRPTSGTYNEQFF,TRBJ2-1,-,TRBD2,TRBV6-5
TGTGCCAGCAGCCCTTTCACGACAGGGAATGGAGGGGAGCAGTTCTTC,CASSPFTTGNGGEQFF,TRBJ2-1,-,-,TRBV7-6
TGTGCCAGCAGCGCTCGACATCAGCAGTTCTTC,CASSARHQQFF,TRBJ2-1,-,-,TRBV5-6
TGTGCCAGCAGTTCAACAGGTCTTCGAGGTCCCTACAATGAGCAGTTCTTC,CASSSTGLRGPYNEQFF,TRBJ2-1,-,-,TRBV28
TGTGCCAGCAGTTACAGGGGAACAACCCACACTGAAGCTTTCTTT,CASSYRGTTHTEAFF,TRBJ1-1,-,-,TRBV6-5
TGTGCCAGCAGTCCCGACAGGGGGCGAGACTATGGCTACACCTTC,CASSPDRGRDYGYTF,TRBJ1-2,-,TRBD1,TRBV27
TGTGCCAGCAGCTTAGCGAGAGCGGTCAATCAGCCCCAGCATTTT,CASSLARAVNQPQHF,TRBJ1-5,-,-,TRBV7-8
TGTGCCAGCAGCTTCGACAGACAAGAGACCCAGTACTTC,CASSFDRQETQYF,TRBJ2-5,-,-,TRBV7-2
TGTGCCAGCAGCTCCAGGGGCACAGATACGCAGTATTTT,CASSSRGTDTQYF,TRBJ2-3,-,-,TRBV7-2
TGTGCCAGCAGCTTTACAGGGAAAACTGAAGCTTTCTTT,CASSFTGKTEAFF,TRBJ1-1,-,-,TRBV7-3
TGTGCCAGCAGCTTAGTGGAGGGCACCGGGGAGCTGTTTTTT,CASSLVEGTGELFF,TRBJ2-2,-,-,TRBV7-6
TGTGCCAGCACGCCCCAGGGGGCAATGAACGCCGGGGAGCTGTTTTTT,CASTPQGAMNAGELFF,TRBJ2-2,-,TRBD1,TRBV2